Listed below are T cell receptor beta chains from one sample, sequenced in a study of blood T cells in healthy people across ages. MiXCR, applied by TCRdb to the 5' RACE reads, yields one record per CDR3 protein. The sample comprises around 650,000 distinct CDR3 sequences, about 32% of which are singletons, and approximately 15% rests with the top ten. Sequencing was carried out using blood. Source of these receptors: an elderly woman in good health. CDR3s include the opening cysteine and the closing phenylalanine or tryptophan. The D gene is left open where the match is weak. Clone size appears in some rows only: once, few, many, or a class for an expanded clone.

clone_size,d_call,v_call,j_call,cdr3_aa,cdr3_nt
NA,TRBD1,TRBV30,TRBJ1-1,CAWTRTGANTEAFF,TGTGCCTGGACTAGGACAGGGGCGAACACTGAAGCTTTCTTT
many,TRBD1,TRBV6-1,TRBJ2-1,CASSQTGGRLNEQFF,TGTGCCAGCAGTCAAACAGGGGGCAGGTTGAATGAGCAGTTCTTC
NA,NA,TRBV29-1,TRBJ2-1,CSVVDNEQFF,TGCAGCGTAGTAGACAATGAGCAGTTCTTC
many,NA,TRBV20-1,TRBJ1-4,CSAGETAFNEKLFF,TGCAGTGCTGGCGAGACAGCCTTCAATGAAAAACTGTTTTTT
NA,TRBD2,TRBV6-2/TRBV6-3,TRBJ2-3,CASSYPSRLAGVDTQYF,TGTGCCAGCAGTTACCCCTCGAGACTAGCGGGAGTGGATACGCAGTATTTT
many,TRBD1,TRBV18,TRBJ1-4,CASSLPTGGNEKLFF,TGTGCCAGCTCACTCCCGACAGGGGGGAATGAAAAACTGTTTTTT
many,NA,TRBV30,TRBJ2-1,CAWSKYSHNEQFF,TGTGCCTGGAGTAAGTATTCCCACAATGAGCAGTTCTTC
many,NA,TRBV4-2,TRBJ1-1,CASSQDGGGAAFF,TGTGCCAGCAGCCAAGATGGCGGGGGGGCAGCTTTCTTT
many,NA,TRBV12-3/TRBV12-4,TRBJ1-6,CASSFLGGRNSPLHF,TGTGCCAGCAGTTTCTTAGGAGGGCGTAATTCACCCCTCCACTTT
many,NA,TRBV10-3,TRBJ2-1,CAISERLAYNEQFF,TGTGCCATCAGTGAAAGGCTAGCATACAATGAGCAGTTCTTC
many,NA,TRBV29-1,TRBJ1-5,CSVLLGSINQPQHF,TGCAGCGTCCTCTTAGGGAGCATCAATCAGCCCCAGCATTTT
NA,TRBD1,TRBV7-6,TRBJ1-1,CASSLKTGGTEAFF,TGTGCCAGCAGCTTAAAGACAGGGGGAACTGAAGCTTTCTTT
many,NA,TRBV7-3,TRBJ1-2,CASSRGSNYGYTF,TGTGCCAGCAGCAGGGGATCCAACTATGGCTACACCTTC
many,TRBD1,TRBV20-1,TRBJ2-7,CSARGDRVEQYF,TGCAGTGCCCGCGGGGACAGGGTCGAGCAGTACTTC
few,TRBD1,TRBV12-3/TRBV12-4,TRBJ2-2,CASSSRTGENTGELFF,TGTGCCAGCAGTTCGAGGACAGGGGAGAACACCGGGGAGCTGTTTTTT
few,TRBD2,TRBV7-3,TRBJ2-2,CASSPHRLAGGPGELFF,TGTGCCAGCAGCCCCCACAGACTAGCGGGGGGGCCCGGGGAGCTGTTTTTT
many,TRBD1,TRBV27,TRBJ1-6,CASSVRTGSLSPLHF,TGTGCCAGCAGCGTCCGGACAGGGAGCCTTTCACCCCTCCACTTT
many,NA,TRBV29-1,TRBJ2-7,CSVEDDLPGPSYEQYF,TGCAGCGTTGAAGACGATCTCCCGGGACCATCCTACGAGCAGTACTTC
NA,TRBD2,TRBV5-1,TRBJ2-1,CASSLRTSGASYNEQFF,TGCGCCAGCAGCTTGCGGACTAGCGGAGCTTCCTACAATGAGCAGTTCTTC
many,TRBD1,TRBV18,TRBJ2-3,CASSPRNGDRSTDTQYF,TGTGCCAGCTCACCACGAAACGGGGACAGAAGCACAGATACGCAGTATTTT
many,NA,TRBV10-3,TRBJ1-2,CAISESKGRGYTF,TGTGCCATCAGTGAGTCGAAGGGACGAGGCTACACCTTC
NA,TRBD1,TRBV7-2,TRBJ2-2,CASSFSTGAGERFF,TGTGCCAGCAGCTTTTCGACAGGGGCCGGGGAGCGGTTTTTT
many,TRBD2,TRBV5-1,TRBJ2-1,CASSSGLAGGVRNNEQFF,TGCGCCAGCAGCTCCGGACTAGCGGGGGGAGTACGGAACAATGAGCAGTTCTTC
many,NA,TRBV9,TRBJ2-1,CASGGVGVVDEQFF,TGTGCCAGCGGGGGAGTGGGGGTAGTAGATGAGCAGTTCTTC
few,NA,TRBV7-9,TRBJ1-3,CASSATRATYSGNTIYF,TGTGCCAGCAGCGCAACCCGAGCCACATACTCTGGAAACACCATATATTTT
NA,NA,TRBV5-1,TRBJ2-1,CASSLADRGDEQFF,TGCGCCAGCAGCTTGGCGGACCGCGGTGATGAGCAGTTCTTC
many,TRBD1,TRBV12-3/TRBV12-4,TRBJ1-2,CASSFRQGGYGYTF,TGTGCCAGCAGTTTTAGACAGGGCGGCTATGGCTACACCTTC
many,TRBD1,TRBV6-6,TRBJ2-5,CASGQVQETQYF,TGTGCCAGCGGACAGGTCCAAGAGACCCAGTACTTC
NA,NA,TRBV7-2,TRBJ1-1,CASSPLTNTEAFF,TGTGCCAGCAGCCCATTGACAAACACTGAAGCTTTCTTT
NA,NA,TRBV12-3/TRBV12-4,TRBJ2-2,CARSLTGTGELFF,TGTGCCCGCAGTTTAACCGGCACCGGGGAGCTGTTTTTT
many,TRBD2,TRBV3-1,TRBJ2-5,CASSQEAGAGETQYF,TGTGCCAGCAGCCAAGAAGCGGGGGCGGGAGAGACCCAGTACTTC
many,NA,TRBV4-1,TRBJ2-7,CASSQELSYEQYF,TGCGCCAGCAGCCAAGAACTATCCTACGAGCAGTACTTC
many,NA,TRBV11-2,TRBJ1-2,CASSTSGEAVSRGYTF,TGTGCCAGCAGCACATCCGGCGAAGCAGTCTCGAGGGGCTACACCTTC
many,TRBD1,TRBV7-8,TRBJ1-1,CASSPRQGMGTEAFF,TGTGCCAGCAGCCCTCGACAGGGTATGGGCACTGAAGCTTTCTTT
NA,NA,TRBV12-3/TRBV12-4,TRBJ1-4,CASRADTNEKLFF,TGTGCCAGCAGAGCTGACACAAATGAAAAACTGTTTTTT
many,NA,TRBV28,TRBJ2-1,CASRWGRANNEQFF,TGTGCCAGCAGGTGGGGCAGAGCCAACAATGAGCAGTTCTTC